The 15 T cell receptor beta chains presented below share a single source sample, sequenced in a study of identical twins. Via MiXCR, TCRdb re-called the 5' RACE reads, giving one row per CDR3 protein. The sample shows a few hundred thousand distinct CDR3 sequences, 7% to 9.5% of them seen only once. Sequencing was performed on naive T cells sorted from blood. Receptors were obtained from a woman between 50 and 59 years old in good health.

This clonotype was detected only a few times. The chain combines TRBV6-5 with TRBJ1-2; no definite D call. V was shortened by 6 bases and J by 3 bases, with 8 bases between the two germline ends. The CDR3 is 12 amino acids. Germline V CDR1 and CDR2: MNHEY, SVGAGI. Here the CDR3 reads CASRSTDYGYTF. The CDR3 DNA is TGTGCCAGCAGGTCAACGGACTATGGCTACACCTTC.

This clonotype has a count of ten or more. This sequence joins TRBV3-1 and TRBJ1-2; D is unresolved. The CDR3 spans 14 residues. The germline CDR1 and CDR2 sequences are LGHDT and YNNKEL (reference sequence). Trimming took off 1 base at V and 7 bases at J, with 13 bases between the two ends. CDR3 sequence reads: CASSQVVGESGYTF. The CDR3 DNA follows: TGTGCCAGCAGCCAAGTCGTCGGGGAGTCTGGCTACACCTTC.

This clonotype came up a few times. The V call is TRBV6-2 or TRBV6-3, the J call TRBJ1-5, with D possibly being TRBD1 (5 bases). Per the germline V gene, CDR1 is MNHEY and CDR2 is SVGEGT. Trimming shortened V by 1 base and J by 7 bases, and 11 bases separated the two germline ends. The CDR3 is 14 amino acids. The CDR3 spells CASSYFGAGQPQHF. CDR3 bases: TGTGCCAGCAGTTACTTTGGGGCGGGACAGCCCCAGCATTTT.

This clonotype was counted at least ten times. The V call is TRBV5-1, the J call TRBJ1-2, with D uncertain. Trimming cost V 1 base and J 2 bases, with 6 bases left between them. The CDR3 totals 13 residues. Germline lookup yields CDR1 SGHRS and CDR2 YFSETQ. CDR3 amino acids: CASSLQENYGYTF. The CDR3 nucleotides are TGCGCCAGCAGCTTGCAGGAAAACTATGGCTACACCTTC.

This clonotype was picked up one time. The chain links TRBV7-2 to TRBJ2-4; tentative D call: TRBD2 (5 bases). The CDR3 is made up of 16 amino acids. The ends were cut back, 5 bases at V and 8 bases at J, with 22 bases in the middle. The germline V gene encodes CDR1 SGHTA and CDR2 FQGNSA. The CDR3 DNA sequence: TGTGCCAGCAGCCCGCTGGGTTGGCGGGTAAAATACATTCAGTACTTC. The encoded protein is CASSPLGWRVKYIQYF.

The chain recombines TRBV7-9 with TRBJ2-5; 10 bases align to TRBD2. The CDR3 has 17 residues. With 3 bases clipped from V and 1 base from J, the junction kept 8 bases outside the gene matches. Germline CDR1 reads SEHNR; CDR2 reads FQNEAQ (reference sequence). CDR3 loop: CASSFLRSGRAQETQYF. CDR3 nucleotide sequence: TGTGCCAGCAGCTTTTTGAGAAGCGGGAGGGCCCAAGAGACCCAGTACTTC.

The rearrangement joins TRBV20-1 to TRBJ1-1; 8 bases line up with TRBD1. The CDR3 sequence is 12 residues long. Germline CDR1 reads DFQATT; CDR2 reads SNEGSKA (reference sequence). V lost 5 bases and J lost 8; bases outside the gene matches: 7. The CDR3 nucleotides read TGCAGTGCTGTAACAGGGGGATGGGAAGCTTTCTTT. Protein: CSAVTGGWEAFF.

V and J are TRBV20-1 and TRBJ1-5, with 8 bases lining up with TRBD1. The CDR3 covers 15 residues. The V segment lost 6 bases and the J segment 2 bases; nucleotides outside the gene matches: 9. Germline CDR1 and CDR2: DFQATT and SNEGSKA (reference sequence). In DNA, the CDR3 is TGCAGTGCCAAGCATGAGACAGGGGGCAATCAGCCCCAGCATTTT. Residues: CSAKHETGGNQPQHF.

On this clonotype itself: Germline and junction disagree at one end, which may indicate a read error. The chain carries TRBV7-3 and TRBJ2-2, with D perhaps TRBD2 (7 bases). The germline V gene encodes CDR1 SGHTA and CDR2 FQGTGA. The CDR3 totals 12 residues. The CDR3 is CASGGGTRELFF. The CDR3 DNA reads TGTGCCAGCGGCGGGGGCACCCGGGAGCTGTTTTTT.

This clonotype was observed a few times. The rearrangement links TRBV7-2 to TRBJ2-1, with a tentative D call TRBD2 (6 bases). V dropped 1 base and J dropped 6 bases, with 7 bases sitting between them. Germline CDR1 SGHTA, CDR2 FQGNSA. CDR3 size: 13 residues. CDR3 DNA: TGTGCCAGCAGCTTAGAGACTAGCAATGAGCAGTTCTTC. Its protein product is CASSLETSNEQFF.

This clonotype was seen more than once but under ten times. J is TRBJ2-3 and V is TRBV6-5, with D perhaps TRBD1 (5 bases). V was pared by 8 bases and J by 1 base, with 10 bases between. The CDR3 loop spans 13 amino acids. CDR1 is MNHEY and CDR2 is SVGAGI in the germline V gene. The CDR3: CASSGFRTDTQYF. DNA of the CDR3: TGTGCCAGCTCAGGGTTCCGCACAGATACGCAGTATTTT.

This clonotype was seen many times. For the CDR3, the DNA is TGCGCCAGCCAAGTAACAGATACGCAGTATTTT. It specifies CASQVTDTQYF. This chain joins TRBV10-2 and TRBJ2-3; D gene unclear. Germline V gene data show CDR1 as WSHSY and CDR2 as SAAADI. The CDR3 is 11 amino acids. The germline V and J ends were trimmed by 8 bases and 3 bases, with 6 bases remaining between them.

The table lists this clonotype with many counts. The gene calls are TRBV20-1 and TRBJ2-5; D not certain. Germline V CDR1 and CDR2: DFQATT, SNEGSKA (reference sequence). The CDR3 length is 9 residues. V dropped 6 bases and J dropped 4 bases, with 3 bases sitting between them. The CDR3 sequence: CSAPETQYF. DNA of the CDR3: TGCAGTGCCCCAGAGACCCAGTACTTC.

This clonotype was seen only a few times. This sequence joins TRBV5-1 and TRBJ2-1; 13 nucleotides line up with TRBD2. CDR3 length equals 15 residues. V was pared by 3 bases and J by 8 bases, with 5 bases of the junction left unmatched. The germline V gene has CDR1 SGHRS and CDR2 YFSETQ. CDR3: CASSWTSGSSHEQFF. DNA of the CDR3: TGCGCCAGCAGCTGGACTAGCGGGAGCTCCCATGAGCAGTTCTTC. The whole variable domain, remainder taken from reference TRBV5-1 and TRBJ2-1, is KAGVTQTPRYLIKTRGQQVTLSCSPISGHRSVSWYQQTPGQGLQFLFEYFSETQRNKGNFPGRFSGRQFSNSRSEMNVSTLELGDSALYLCASSWTSGSSHEQFFGPGTRLTVL.

The chain employs TRBV30 and TRBJ2-3, with D unclear. V lost 8 bases and J lost 2, with 14 bases in between. Germline values: CDR1 GTSNPN, CDR2 SVGIG (reference sequence). The CDR3 spans 13 residues. The CDR3 region has the DNA TGTGCCAGAGCGACCGCATTCACAGATACGCAGTATTTT. Protein: CARATAFTDTQYF.